These 21 T cell receptor beta chains were sequenced from one sample in a study of blood T cell repertoires in COVID-19 (TCRdb year 2020). Library preparation employed the immunoSEQ multiplex PCR assay. Not all clones reach the TCRdb copy of this immuneACCESS table, which keeps in-frame sequences only. Checked studies attribute under half of the gap to unresolved V genes and leave the rest unexplained. In all, the sample holds fewer than 90,000 clones, and more than 80% of those were seen once. Of the sample, approximately 8.4% falls within the top ten clones. Sequenced material: peripheral blood. The receptor source for this set is a man aged 30-40 years with acute or convalescent COVID-19.

The V and J genes are TRBV28 and TRBJ2-3; 7 bases align to TRBD2. The germline V gene encodes CDR1 MDHEN and CDR2 SYDVKM. CDR3 length equals 13 residues. V trimming: 6 bases; J trimming: 3 bases; junction bases outside the gene matches: 3. This CDR3 reads CASRTGGTDTQYF. The CDR3, as DNA: TGTGCCAGCAGAACGGGAGGAACAGATACGCAGTATTTT.

Comment on this clone: The sample holds other DNA sequences that translate to the same CDR3. CDR3 amino acids: CASSFVSTDTQYF. CDR3 nucleotide sequence: TGTGCCAGCAGCTTCGTCTCCACAGATACGCAGTATTTT. The V and J genes are TRBV7-9 and TRBJ2-3, with no clear D. Germline V gives CDR1 SEHNR, CDR2 FQNEAQ (reference sequence). The V end lost 3 bases, the J end lost 2 bases, and 6 bases lay between the germline ends. The CDR3 totals 13 residues.

The chain is built from TRBV7-9 and TRBJ2-2; 8 nucleotides line up with TRBD1. Germline CDR1 is SEHNR and CDR2 is FQNEAQ (reference sequence). CDR3 length: 18 residues. Trimming removed 5 bases from V and 1 base from J; junction bases left unmatched: 12. The CDR3 region is CASSPPWTGRKNTGELFF. The DNA of the CDR3 is TGTGCCAGCAGCCCCCCATGGACAGGGCGTAAGAACACCGGGGAGCTGTTTTTT. Based on the CDR3 plus reference TRBV7-9 and TRBJ2-2, the full variable domain is DTGVSQNPRHKITKRGQNVTFRCDPISEHNRLYWYRQTLGQGPEFLTYFQNEAQLEKSRLLSDRFSAERPKGSFSTLEIQRTEQGDSAMYLCASSPPWTGRKNTGELFFGEGSRLTVL.

The chain carries TRBV19 and TRBJ2-5; D possibly corresponds to TRBD2 (5 bases). Trimming cost V 5 bases and J 4 bases, with 14 bases left between them. Looked up from germline, CDR1 is LNHDA and CDR2 is SQIVND (reference sequence). The CDR3 loop spans 14 amino acids. The CDR3 reads CASSPEGRGETQYF. The CDR3 DNA is TGTGCCAGTAGTCCTGAGGGCCGTGGAGAGACCCAGTACTTC.

V usage is TRBV18 and J usage is TRBJ1-6, with D perhaps matching TRBD1 (6 bases). V lost 6 bases to trimming and J lost 9 bases, with 9 bases between them. This CDR3 spans 12 amino acids. Germline CDR1 KGHSH, CDR2 LQKENI. CDR3 sequence: CASSTGTSPLHF. The CDR3 nucleotides read TGTGCCAGCTCTACAGGGACTTCACCCCTCCACTTT.

The chain combines TRBV6-5 with TRBJ1-6, with D unresolved. CDR3 length equals 15 residues. The ends were cut back, 0 bases at V and 6 bases at J, with 9 bases in the middle. Germline V gives CDR1 MNHEY, CDR2 SVGAGI. CDR3 bases: TGTGCCAGCAGTTACTCGAGCGGGGTTAATTCACCCCTCCACTTT. Encoded protein: CASSYSSGVNSPLHF.

The chain carries TRBV7-3 and TRBJ1-1, with no clear D. The CDR3 totals 15 residues. The germline CDR1 and CDR2 sequences are SGHTA and FQGTGA. Trimming stripped 7 bases from V and 4 bases from J, with 19 bases between. The CDR3 sequence: CASTRDGVRGTEAFF. Written as DNA, the CDR3 is TGTGCCAGCACCCGAGACGGGGTACGCGGCACTGAAGCTTTCTTT.

This clone appeared many times. The gene calls are TRBV5-1 and TRBJ2-1, with a possible D match to TRBD2 (5 bases). The CDR3 length is 11 residues. The germline V gene has CDR1 SGHRS and CDR2 YFSETQ. V dropped 0 bases and J dropped 10 bases, with 5 bases sitting between them. The CDR3 is CASSLAGEQFF. The CDR3 DNA is TGCGCCAGCAGCTTGGCGGGAGAGCAGTTCTTC.

The chain links TRBV3-1 (or the pseudogene TRBV3-2) to TRBJ1-2; 11 positions match TRBD1. The V and J ends lost 4 bases and 8 bases, in that order; junction bases with no gene match: 9. CDR1 and CDR2 from the germline V gene are LGHDT and YNNKEL (reference sequence). This CDR3 is 15 amino acids long. DNA for the CDR3: TGTGCCAGCAGCCGTCCCGGGACAGGGGGAGAAGGCTACACCTTC. Translating gives CASSRPGTGGEGYTF.

This chain joins TRBV9 and TRBJ2-2, with 8 bases lining up with TRBD2. The CDR3 covers 18 residues. V gave up 0 bases and J gave up 5 bases; unmatched junction bases: 12. Looked up from germline, CDR1 is SGDLS and CDR2 is YYNGEE. CDR3 sequence (DNA): TGTGCCAGCAGCGTAGTCGGTAGCGGGGCCCCCGGGACCGGGGAGCTGTTTTTT. Translated: CASSVVGSGAPGTGELFF.

The J gene is TRBJ2-5, the V gene TRBV7-2, with D possibly being TRBD2 (5 bases). Germline lookup yields CDR1 SGHTA and CDR2 FQGNSA. The CDR3 covers 14 residues. Trimming cost V 5 bases and J 5 bases, with 15 bases left between them. The DNA for the CDR3 is TGTGCCAGCAGCCTAAGGCCAATAGCGGAGACCCAGTACTTC. Its protein is CASSLRPIAETQYF.

V usage is TRBV24-1 and J usage is TRBJ2-2; TRBD2 matches at 9 bases. Per the germline V gene, CDR1 is KGHDR and CDR2 is SFDVKD. The CDR3 extends over 18 amino acids. The ends lost 5 bases at V and 5 bases at J; junction bases unmatched: 14. The DNA for the CDR3 is TGTGCCACCAGTGGGCCCCCCTGGCGGGAGGGCCGAACCGGGGAGCTGTTTTTT. Encoded protein: CATSGPPWREGRTGELFF.

Here the CDR3 reads CASSPPRDYGYTF. The DNA for the CDR3 is TGTGCCAGCAGCCCCCCCAGGGATTATGGCTACACCTTC. The V gene is TRBV3-1 (or the pseudogene TRBV3-2), the J gene TRBJ1-2; the D gene is possibly TRBD1 (5 bases). V was trimmed by 4 bases and J by 5 bases, leaving 11 bases between them. Germline CDR1 LGHDT, CDR2 YNNKEL (reference sequence). This CDR3 contains 13 residues.

The V gene is TRBV3-1 (or the pseudogene TRBV3-2), the J gene TRBJ2-1, with TRBD2 as a possible D gene (5 bases). The V end lost 4 bases, the J end lost 8 bases, and 24 bases lay between the germline ends. The CDR3 runs to 17 residues. From germline, CDR1 is LGHDT and CDR2 YNNKEL (reference sequence). This CDR3 is CASSPPPTRVRRYEQFF. The CDR3 DNA follows: TGTGCCAGCAGCCCGCCTCCTACTAGGGTTAGACGCTATGAGCAGTTCTTC.

This clone was recorded once. V and J are TRBV4-2 and TRBJ2-7, with D possibly TRBD1 on 5 matching bases. Germline V gene data show CDR1 as LGHNA and CDR2 as YNFKEQ. The CDR3 contains 17 residues. Trimming cost V 0 bases and J 0 bases, with 15 bases left between them. The CDR3 nucleotides are TGTGCCAGCAGCCAAGAGGCTCAGGGCTCGTACTCCTACGAGCAGTACTTC. It translates to CASSQEAQGSYSYEQYF.

In its sample, this clone was seen once. The chain carries TRBV11-2 and TRBJ1-5; no reliable D call. Trimming left V 0 bases short and J 1 base short, with 10 bases between. Germline CDR1 and CDR2: SGHAT and FQNNGV. The CDR3 has 16 amino acids. This CDR3 is CASSLDGWQSNQPQHF. DNA of the CDR3: TGTGCCAGCAGCTTAGATGGTTGGCAGAGCAATCAGCCCCAGCATTTT.

This chain uses TRBV5-1 with TRBJ2-1, with TRBD2 matching 12 bases. This CDR3 is 17 amino acids long. After removal of 2 bases from V and 7 bases from J, the junction contained 10 bases not matched to a gene. Germline assignment: CDR1 SGHRS and CDR2 YFSETQ. In DNA form, the CDR3 reads TGCGCCAGCAGCTTTTCCCGACTAGCGGGAGCAGGAAATGAGCAGTTCTTC. Encoded protein: CASSFSRLAGAGNEQFF.

The rearrangement links TRBV9 to TRBJ2-1; TRBD2 matches at 8 bases. Per germline, CDR1 SGDLS and CDR2 YYNGEE. The CDR3 covers 15 residues. J gave up 7 bases and V 3 bases, and 9 bases lay outside the gene matches. This chain's CDR3 is CASSASGSGWNEQFF. The CDR3 DNA follows: TGTGCCAGCAGCGCAAGCGGGAGCGGGTGGAATGAGCAGTTCTTC. The full variable domain, in which reference TRBV9 and TRBJ2-1 provide the parts outside the CDR3, is DSGVTQTPKHLITATGQRVTLRCSPRSGDLSVYWYQQSLDQGLQFLIQYYNGEERAKGNILERFSAQQFPDLHSELNLSSLELGDSALYFCASSASGSGWNEQFFGPGTRLTVL.

The chain has TRBV5-1 and TRBJ2-7, with 12 positions matching TRBD2. CDR1 and CDR2 (germline): SGHRS, YFSETQ. Germline trimming cut 3 bases from V and 6 bases from J; bases unmatched to any gene: 7. The CDR3 is made up of 15 amino acids. CDR3 DNA: TGCGCCAGCAGCTCGACTAGCGGGAGACTTAGCGAGCAGTACTTC. This translates into CASSSTSGRLSEQYF.

The chain joins TRBV7-2 to TRBJ2-5; a weak D match, TRBD1 (6 bases). Trimming left V 4 bases short and J 2 bases short, with 11 bases between. This CDR3 spans 14 amino acids. In germline, CDR1 is SGHTA, CDR2 FQGNSA. The CDR3 sequence: CASSSSGTQETQYF. The CDR3 DNA sequence: TGTGCCAGCAGCTCCTCCGGGACACAAGAGACCCAGTACTTC.

This clone occurred a few times. A read error may produce the germline difference seen at one junction end. The chain joins TRBV2 to TRBJ2-1, with D possibly TRBD1 on 6 matching bases. The CDR3 has 12 amino acids. Germline V CDR1 and CDR2: SNHLY, FYNNEI. CDR3 nucleotides: TGTGCCAGCAGGACGATACCACAGGGTTTGCTCTTC. Encoded protein: CASRTIPQGLLF.